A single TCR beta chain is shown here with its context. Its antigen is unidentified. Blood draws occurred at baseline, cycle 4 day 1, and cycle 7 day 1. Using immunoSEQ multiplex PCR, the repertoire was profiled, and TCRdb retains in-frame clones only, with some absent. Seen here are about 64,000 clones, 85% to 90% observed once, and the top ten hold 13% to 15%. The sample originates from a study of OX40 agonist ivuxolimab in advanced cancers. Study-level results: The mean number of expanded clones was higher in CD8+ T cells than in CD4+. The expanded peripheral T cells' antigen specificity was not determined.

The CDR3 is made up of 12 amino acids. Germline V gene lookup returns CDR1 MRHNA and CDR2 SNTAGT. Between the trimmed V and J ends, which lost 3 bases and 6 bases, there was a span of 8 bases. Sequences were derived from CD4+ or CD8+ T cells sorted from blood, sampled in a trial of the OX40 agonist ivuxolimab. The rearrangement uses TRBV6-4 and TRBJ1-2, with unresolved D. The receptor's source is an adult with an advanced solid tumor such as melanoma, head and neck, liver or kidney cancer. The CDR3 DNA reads TGTGCCAGCAGTGATGGAGCAGATGGCTACACCTTC. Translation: CASSDGADGYTF.